Listed below are T cell receptor beta chains from one sample, sequenced in a study of blood T cell repertoires in COVID-19. TCRdb's table, derived via immunoSEQ multiplex PCR, lists solely in-frame clones and lacks some. The sample carries 25,000 to 30,000 clones, roughly 84% recorded once. The specimen sequenced was peripheral blood. These receptors were collected from an elderly man with active COVID-19. CDR3s include the opening cysteine and the closing phenylalanine or tryptophan. D genes are given only for firm matches. Clone sizes are given selectively: once, few, many, or a class where the clone is expanded.

size: NA; D: NA; V: TRBV12-3/TRBV12-4; J: TRBJ1-2; CDR3: CASSYQATGYTF; DNA: TGTGCCAGCAGTTACCAGGCCACGGGCTACACCTTC
size: NA; D: NA; V: TRBV21-1; J: TRBJ1-2; CDR3: CASSKVPLTGNYGYTF; DNA: TGTGCCAGCAGCAAAGTGCCCCTGACAGGGAACTATGGCTACACCTTC
size: NA; D: NA; V: TRBV5-5; J: TRBJ2-2; CDR3: CASSLGQGNTGELFF; DNA: TGTGCCAGCAGCTTGGGGCAGGGGAACACCGGGGAGCTGTTTTTT
size: NA; D: NA; V: TRBV2; J: TRBJ2-5; CDR3: CASSLRETQYF; DNA: TGTGCCAGCAGTCTACGGGAGACCCAGTACTTC
size: NA; D: TRBD1; V: TRBV3-1/TRBV3-2; J: TRBJ1-2; CDR3: CASSQDNRGFGYTF; DNA: TGTGCCAGCAGCCAAGATAACAGGGGATTTGGCTACACCTTC
size: NA; D: NA; V: TRBV27; J: TRBJ2-4; CDR3: CASSSRRLAKNIQYF; DNA: TGTGCCAGCAGTTCTCGTCGGTTAGCCAAAAACATTCAGTACTTC
size: NA; D: TRBD2; V: TRBV29-1; J: TRBJ2-1; CDR3: CSAGAGAIYNEQFF; DNA: TGCAGCGCCGGAGCGGGGGCGATCTACAATGAGCAGTTCTTC
size: NA; D: NA; V: TRBV3-1/TRBV3-2; J: TRBJ1-5; CDR3: CASSQSKRSGDQPQHF; DNA: TGTGCCAGCAGCCAATCGAAGAGATCTGGTGATCAGCCCCAGCATTTT
size: NA; D: NA; V: TRBV11-2; J: TRBJ1-1; CDR3: CASSLERGTAFF; DNA: TGTGCCAGCAGCTTGGAGCGAGGAACAGCTTTCTTT
size: NA; D: TRBD1; V: TRBV6-5; J: TRBJ1-5; CDR3: CASRETGGGQPQHF; DNA: TGTGCCAGCAGGGAGACAGGGGGCGGTCAGCCCCAGCATTTT
size: NA; D: TRBD2; V: TRBV5-4; J: TRBJ2-5; CDR3: CASSLKMAGGRETQYF; DNA: TGTGCCAGCAGCTTGAAAATGGCGGGGGGGCGAGAGACCCAGTACTTC
size: once; D: NA; V: TRBV14; J: TRBJ1-1; CDR3: CASSQKYRNIIAEAFF; DNA: TGTGCCAGCAGCCAAAAATACAGGAACATAATAGCTGAAGCTTTCTTT
size: NA; D: TRBD2; V: TRBV11-2; J: TRBJ2-1; CDR3: CASSSAGLAGVGEQFF; DNA: TGTGCCAGCAGCTCCGCAGGACTAGCGGGGGTCGGTGAGCAGTTCTTC
size: NA; D: NA; V: TRBV19; J: TRBJ2-7; CDR3: CASSKERGYEQYF; DNA: TGTGCCAGTAGTAAGGAAAGGGGCTACGAGCAGTACTTC
size: NA; D: TRBD1; V: TRBV2; J: TRBJ1-6; CDR3: CASSVQRTGSPLHF; DNA: TGTGCCAGCAGTGTGCAGCGGACAGGGTCACCCCTCCACTTT
size: NA; D: TRBD2; V: TRBV5-5; J: TRBJ2-5; CDR3: CASSLGLAGNQETQYF; DNA: TGTGCCAGCAGCCTGGGACTAGCGGGGAACCAAGAGACCCAGTACTTC
size: NA; D: NA; V: TRBV11-2; J: TRBJ2-7; CDR3: CASSLFRAGRSYEQYF; DNA: TGTGCCAGCAGCTTATTTCGGGCAGGGAGGTCCTACGAGCAGTACTTC
size: NA; D: NA; V: TRBV9; J: TRBJ2-5; CDR3: CASSQGRETQYF; DNA: TGTGCCAGCTCCCAGGGTAGGGAGACCCAGTACTTC
size: NA; D: TRBD2; V: TRBV5-1; J: TRBJ2-1; CDR3: CASSFFETSGGANEQFF; DNA: TGCGCCAGCAGCTTTTTCGAGACTAGCGGGGGGGCCAATGAGCAGTTCTTC
size: NA; D: NA; V: TRBV5-6; J: TRBJ1-1; CDR3: CASSLAGARSFSF; DNA: TGTGCCAGCAGCTTGGCCGGAGCCCGCAGCTTCTCGTTC
size: NA; D: TRBD1; V: TRBV6-5; J: TRBJ1-2; CDR3: CASRPTGDADYGYTF; DNA: TGTGCCAGCAGACCCACAGGGGATGCTGACTATGGCTACACCTTC
size: NA; D: NA; V: TRBV3-1/TRBV3-2; J: TRBJ2-3; CDR3: CASSTHSGTDTQYF; DNA: TGTGCCAGCAGCACCCATTCAGGCACAGATACGCAGTATTTT
size: NA; D: TRBD1; V: TRBV3-1/TRBV3-2; J: TRBJ1-6; CDR3: CASRIRGLDNSPLHF; DNA: TGTGCCAGCAGAATCAGGGGGCTAGATAATTCACCCCTCCACTTT
size: NA; D: NA; V: TRBV30; J: TRBJ1-2; CDR3: CAWSQGPNYGYTF; DNA: TGTGCCTGGAGTCAGGGTCCTAACTATGGCTACACCTTC
size: NA; D: TRBD1; V: TRBV19; J: TRBJ1-5; CDR3: CASSLPGQNQPQHF; DNA: TGTGCCAGTAGTCTCCCGGGACAGAATCAGCCCCAGCATTTT
size: once; D: NA; V: TRBV6-6; J: TRBJ1-2; CDR3: CASTSTGTGYTF; DNA: TGTGCCAGCACCTCAACTGGGACAGGCTACACCTTC
size: NA; D: NA; V: TRBV6-4; J: TRBJ2-3; CDR3: CASSERVADTQYF; DNA: TGTGCCAGCAGTGAGCGGGTAGCAGATACGCAGTATTTT
size: once; D: TRBD2; V: TRBV11-2; J: TRBJ2-1; CDR3: CASSRGGPYNEQFF; DNA: TGTGCCAGCAGCCGGGGGGGCCCCTACAATGAGCAGTTCTTC
size: NA; D: TRBD2; V: TRBV9; J: TRBJ2-3; CDR3: CASSALAGIPTDTQYF; DNA: TGTGCCAGCAGCGCCCTAGCGGGGATCCCCACAGATACGCAGTATTTT
size: few; D: NA; V: TRBV29-1; J: TRBJ1-3; CDR3: CSVGMGGGNTIYF; DNA: TGCAGCGTCGGAATGGGGGGAGGAAACACCATATATTTT
size: NA; D: NA; V: TRBV6-5; J: TRBJ1-2; CDR3: CASSYGAVGVYGYTF; DNA: TGTGCCAGCAGTTACGGGGCAGTTGGGGTCTATGGCTACACCTTC
size: NA; D: NA; V: TRBV7-2; J: TRBJ2-5; CDR3: CASSLDGGTVGETQYF; DNA: TGTGCCAGCAGCTTAGATGGGGGGACGGTCGGGGAGACCCAGTACTTC
size: NA; D: TRBD1; V: TRBV10-3; J: TRBJ2-2; CDR3: CAISTGQGETGELFF; DNA: TGTGCCATCAGTACTGGACAGGGGGAGACCGGGGAGCTGTTTTTT
size: NA; D: TRBD1; V: TRBV5-1; J: TRBJ1-5; CDR3: CASRDTGVPNQPQHF; DNA: TGCGCCAGCAGGGATACAGGGGTCCCTAATCAGCCCCAGCATTTT
size: NA; D: NA; V: TRBV2; J: TRBJ2-1; CDR3: CASSEVVGARYNEQFF; DNA: TGTGCCAGCAGTGAGGTGGTGGGGGCGCGATACAATGAGCAGTTCTTC
size: NA; D: TRBD1; V: TRBV6-6; J: TRBJ1-6; CDR3: CASSYYDRGNSPLHF; DNA: TGTGCCAGCAGTTACTACGACAGGGGGAATTCACCCCTCCACTTT
size: NA; D: NA; V: TRBV4-2; J: TRBJ2-5; CDR3: CASSQASTNQETQYF; DNA: TGTGCCAGCAGCCAAGCGTCGACTAACCAAGAGACCCAGTACTTC
size: NA; D: NA; V: TRBV6-1; J: TRBJ1-2; CDR3: CASSERQDPTYGYTF; DNA: TGTGCCAGCAGTGAAAGGCAGGATCCCACCTATGGCTACACCTTC
size: NA; D: NA; V: TRBV28; J: TRBJ1-2; CDR3: CASNRPVIWSYTF; DNA: TGTGCCAGCAATCGTCCGGTGATCTGGTCCTACACCTTC
size: NA; D: TRBD1; V: TRBV4-1; J: TRBJ1-4; CDR3: CASSQGDRGVEKLFF; DNA: TGCGCCAGCAGCCAAGGGGACAGGGGGGTTGAAAAACTGTTTTTT